These T cell receptor beta chains were read from a single sample in a study of blood T cell repertoires in COVID-19. Profiled with immunoSEQ multiplex PCR; TCRdb holds only in-frame clones, not every one. This sample has 340,000 or so clones, with 86% found just once. Source material: PBMCs or T cells enriched from blood (not recorded which). The source of these receptors is a woman aged 35 to 49 with acute COVID-19. CDR3s include the opening cysteine and the closing phenylalanine or tryptophan. Fields, in order: CDR3 protein, V gene, D gene. A D gene is named only where the DNA matches it firmly.

CASSFGLGGGTQYF | TRBV5-6 | NA
CASSDLSTVTEAFF | TRBV5-4 | NA
CASSENSNEQFF | TRBV2 | NA
CASSSLERGFNRDTQYF | TRBV25-1 | TRBD2
CASSLALRGPYEQYF | TRBV7-2 | NA
CASSYSSGEGTDTQYF | TRBV6-2/TRBV6-3 | NA
CASSLGTGGLNGYTF | TRBV6-5 | TRBD1
CASSPEGTGEETQYF | TRBV7-3 | TRBD1
CASTVEGTVQQYF | TRBV5-1 | NA
CASSYDRASYNEQFF | TRBV7-2 | TRBD1
CATRPSAPRDEQYF | TRBV27 | NA
CASSLGQGSLTDTQYF | TRBV5-4 | NA
CASSQGYSSTDTQYF | TRBV3-1/TRBV3-2 | NA
CASSMVTDSGTQYF | TRBV19 | NA
CASSLQSGVSYEQYF | TRBV6-5 | TRBD2
CASSSISSGNTIYF | TRBV5-6 | NA
CASSEKHIRTSGISQYEQYF | TRBV7-3 | TRBD2
CASSSGTIPYEQYF | TRBV28 | NA
CASSQEGSGVGSPLHF | TRBV4-1 | NA
CASSLGQGAIFF | TRBV12-3/TRBV12-4 | TRBD1
CASFVTGTEAFF | TRBV6-5 | TRBD1
CASSLAASGVHEQYF | TRBV5-1 | TRBD2
CASSLLPGQMNTEAFF | TRBV4-2 | TRBD1